This T cell receptor beta chain was observed in a study of shared clonotypes between healthy human individuals. Across the whole study: A couple of women and a few men aged 18 to 49 made up the donors.

In the sorted-subset replicate PCRs, around 200 ng DNA, around 30,000 T cell genomes, was used. Original processing methods: ImmunoSEQ junction-only sequences lacked quality scores, so their filtering differed. TCRdb's table, derived via immunoSEQ multiplex PCR, lists solely in-frame clones and lacks some. Clone size and the V and J calls come from that table; the DNA yielded D and trimming. The sample has roughly 1.4 million clones; roughly 98.5% are singletons. Deletions cut 1 base from V and 4 bases from J, with 14 bases between. The germline CDR1 and CDR2 sequences are SGHRS and YFSETQ. The CDR3 consists of 15 residues.

This rearrangement joins TRBV5-1 to TRBJ1-1, with D possibly TRBD1 on 5 matching bases. This receptor was identified in a man younger than 45 in good health. Sequences were obtained from naive CD4+ T cells sorted from blood. Specified subset: CD45RA+ positively selected. This chain's CDR3 is CASSLLGQGLTEAFF. The DNA for the CDR3 is TGCGCCAGCAGCTTGTTGGGCCAGGGCCTCACTGAAGCTTTCTTT.